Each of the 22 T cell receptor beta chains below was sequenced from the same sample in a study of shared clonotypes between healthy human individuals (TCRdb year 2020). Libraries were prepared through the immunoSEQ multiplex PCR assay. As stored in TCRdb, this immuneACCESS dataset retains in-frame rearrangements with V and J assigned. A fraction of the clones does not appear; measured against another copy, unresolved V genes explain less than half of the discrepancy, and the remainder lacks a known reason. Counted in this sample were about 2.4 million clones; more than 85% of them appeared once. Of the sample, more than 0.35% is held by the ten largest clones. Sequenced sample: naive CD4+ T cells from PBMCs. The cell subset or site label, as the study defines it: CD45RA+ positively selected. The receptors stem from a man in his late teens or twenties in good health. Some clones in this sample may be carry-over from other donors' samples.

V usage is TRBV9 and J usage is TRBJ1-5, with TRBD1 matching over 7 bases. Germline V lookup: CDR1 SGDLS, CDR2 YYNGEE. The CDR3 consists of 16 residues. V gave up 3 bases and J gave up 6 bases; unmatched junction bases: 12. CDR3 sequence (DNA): TGTGCCAGCAGCGCGCCGACAGGGCCCGGGGGTCAGCCCCAGCATTTT. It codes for CASSAPTGPGGQPQHF.

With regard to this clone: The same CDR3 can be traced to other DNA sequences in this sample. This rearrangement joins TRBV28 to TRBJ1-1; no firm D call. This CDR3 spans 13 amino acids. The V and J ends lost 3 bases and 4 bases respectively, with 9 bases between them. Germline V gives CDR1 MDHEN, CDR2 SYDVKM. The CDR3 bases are TGTGCCAGCAGTTTGGGCGGTTCCACTGAAGCTTTCTTT. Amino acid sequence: CASSLGGSTEAFF.

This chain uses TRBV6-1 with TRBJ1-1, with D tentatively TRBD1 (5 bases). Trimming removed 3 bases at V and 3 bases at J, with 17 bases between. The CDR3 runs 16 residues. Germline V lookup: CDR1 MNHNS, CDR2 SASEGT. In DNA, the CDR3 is TGTGCCAGCAGTGAGAGGGTCCCAGGGAGGGACACTGAAGCTTTCTTT. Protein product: CASSERVPGRDTEAFF.

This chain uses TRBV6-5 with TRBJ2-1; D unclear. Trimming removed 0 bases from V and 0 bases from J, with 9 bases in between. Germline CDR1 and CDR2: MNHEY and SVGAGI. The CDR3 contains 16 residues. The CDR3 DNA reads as TGTGCCAGCAGTTACTCACTTGCACACTCCTACAATGAGCAGTTCTTC. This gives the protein CASSYSLAHSYNEQFF.

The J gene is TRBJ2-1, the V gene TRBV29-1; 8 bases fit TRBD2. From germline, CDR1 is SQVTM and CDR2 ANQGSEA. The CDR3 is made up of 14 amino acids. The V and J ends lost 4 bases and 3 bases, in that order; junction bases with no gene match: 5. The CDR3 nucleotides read TGCAGCGTTGTCGCCAGCGGGAGCTACAATGAGCAGTTCTTC. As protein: CSVVASGSYNEQFF.

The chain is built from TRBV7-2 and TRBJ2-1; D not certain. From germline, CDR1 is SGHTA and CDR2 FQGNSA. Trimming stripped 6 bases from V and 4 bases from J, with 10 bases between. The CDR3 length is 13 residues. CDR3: CASRRRQYNEQFF. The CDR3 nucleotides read TGTGCCAGCAGGCGTCGGCAGTACAATGAGCAGTTCTTC.

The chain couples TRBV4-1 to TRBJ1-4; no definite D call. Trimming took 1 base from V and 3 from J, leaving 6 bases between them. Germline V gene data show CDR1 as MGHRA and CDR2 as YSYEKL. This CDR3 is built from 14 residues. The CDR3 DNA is TGCGCCAGCAGCCAAGGGTCCGCTAATGAAAAACTGTTTTTT. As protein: CASSQGSANEKLFF.

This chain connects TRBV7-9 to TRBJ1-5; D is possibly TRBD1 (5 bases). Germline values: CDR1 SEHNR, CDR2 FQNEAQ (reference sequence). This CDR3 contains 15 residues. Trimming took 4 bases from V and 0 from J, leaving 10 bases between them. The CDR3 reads CASSWGVNSNQPQHF. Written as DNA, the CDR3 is TGTGCCAGCAGCTGGGGGGTTAATAGCAATCAGCCCCAGCATTTT. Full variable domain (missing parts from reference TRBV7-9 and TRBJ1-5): DTGVSQNPRHKITKRGQNVTFRCDPISEHNRLYWYRQTLGQGPEFLTYFQNEAQLEKSRLLSDRFSAERPKGSFSTLEIQRTEQGDSAMYLCASSWGVNSNQPQHFGDGTRLSIL.

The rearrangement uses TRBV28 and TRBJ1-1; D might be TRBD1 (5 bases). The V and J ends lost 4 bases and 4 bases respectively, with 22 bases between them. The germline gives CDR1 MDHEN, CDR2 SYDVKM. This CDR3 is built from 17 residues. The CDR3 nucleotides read TGTGCCAGCAGTTCCTACGGGAGGGACGCTGGGTCCACTGAAGCTTTCTTT. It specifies CASSSYGRDAGSTEAFF.

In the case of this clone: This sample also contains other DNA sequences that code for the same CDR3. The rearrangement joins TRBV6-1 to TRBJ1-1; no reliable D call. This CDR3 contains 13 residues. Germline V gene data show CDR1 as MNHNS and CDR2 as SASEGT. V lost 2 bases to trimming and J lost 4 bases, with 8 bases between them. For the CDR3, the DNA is TGTGCCAGCAGTGAAAAGGGTGGCACTGAAGCTTTCTTT. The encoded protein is CASSEKGGTEAFF.

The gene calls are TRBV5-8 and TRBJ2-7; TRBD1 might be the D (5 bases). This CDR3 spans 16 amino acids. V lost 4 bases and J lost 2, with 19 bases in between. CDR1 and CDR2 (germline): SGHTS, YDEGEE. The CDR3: CASSPPGARGTYEQYF. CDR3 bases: TGTGCCAGCAGCCCTCCTGGGGCTAGGGGAACCTACGAGCAGTACTTC.

Here the CDR3 reads CASSPSRQFYNEQFF. CDR3 DNA sequence: TGTGCCAGCAGCCCTTCAAGGCAGTTTTACAATGAGCAGTTCTTC. This chain links TRBV5-6 with TRBJ2-1; D uncertain. The V gene lost 4 bases and the J gene lost 4 bases, with 15 bases spanning the gap. The CDR3 runs 15 residues. Germline CDR1 and CDR2: SGHDT and YYEEEE.

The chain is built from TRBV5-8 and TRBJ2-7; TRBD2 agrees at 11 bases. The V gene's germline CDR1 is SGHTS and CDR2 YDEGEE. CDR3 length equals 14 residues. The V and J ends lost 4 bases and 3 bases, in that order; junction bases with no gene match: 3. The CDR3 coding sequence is TGTGCCAGCAGCCCCCTAGCGGGAGGCTACGAGCAGTACTTC. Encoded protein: CASSPLAGGYEQYF.

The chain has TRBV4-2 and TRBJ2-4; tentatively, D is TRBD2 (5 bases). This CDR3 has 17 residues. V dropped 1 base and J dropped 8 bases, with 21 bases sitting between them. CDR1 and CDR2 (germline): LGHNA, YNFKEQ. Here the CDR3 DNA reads TGTGCCAGCAGCCAAGGCCTTCAGAGTGGGAGAGAGTACATTCAGTACTTC. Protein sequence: CASSQGLQSGREYIQYF.

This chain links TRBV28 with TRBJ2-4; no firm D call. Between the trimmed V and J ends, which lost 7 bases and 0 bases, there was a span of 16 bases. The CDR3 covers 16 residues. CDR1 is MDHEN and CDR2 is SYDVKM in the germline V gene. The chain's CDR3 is CASNKTGRTAKNIQYF. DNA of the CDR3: TGTGCCAGCAACAAAACCGGACGAACAGCCAAAAACATTCAGTACTTC.

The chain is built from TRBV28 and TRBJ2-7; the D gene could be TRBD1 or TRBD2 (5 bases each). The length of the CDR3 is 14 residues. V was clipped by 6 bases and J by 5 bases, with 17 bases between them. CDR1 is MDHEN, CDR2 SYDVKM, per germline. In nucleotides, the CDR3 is TGTGCCAGCAGCCCGGGGCAGTTTACGGACGAGCAGTACTTC. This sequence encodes CASSPGQFTDEQYF. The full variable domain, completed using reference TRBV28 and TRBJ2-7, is DVKVTQSSRYLVKRTGEKVFLECVQDMDHENMFWYRQDPGLGLRLIYFSYDVKMKEKGDIPEGYSVSREKKERFSLILESASTNQTSMYLCASSPGQFTDEQYFGPGTRLTVT.

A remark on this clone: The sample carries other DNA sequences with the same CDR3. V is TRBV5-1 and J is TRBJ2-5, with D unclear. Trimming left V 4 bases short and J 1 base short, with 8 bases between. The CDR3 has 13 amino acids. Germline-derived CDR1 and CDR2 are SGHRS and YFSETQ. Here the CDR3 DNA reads TGCGCCAGCAGCCGAACAAGCCAAGAGACCCAGTACTTC. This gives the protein CASSRTSQETQYF. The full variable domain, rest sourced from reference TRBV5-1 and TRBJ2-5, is KAGVTQTPRYLIKTRGQQVTLSCSPISGHRSVSWYQQTPGQGLQFLFEYFSETQRNKGNFPGRFSGRQFSNSRSEMNVSTLELGDSALYLCASSRTSQETQYFGPGTRLLVL.

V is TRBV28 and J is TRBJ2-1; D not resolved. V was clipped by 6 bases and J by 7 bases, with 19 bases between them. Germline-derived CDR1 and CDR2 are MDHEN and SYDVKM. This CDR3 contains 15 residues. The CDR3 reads CASSLGGLPLNEQFF. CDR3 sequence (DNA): TGTGCCAGCAGCCTCGGCGGCCTTCCACTTAATGAGCAGTTCTTC.

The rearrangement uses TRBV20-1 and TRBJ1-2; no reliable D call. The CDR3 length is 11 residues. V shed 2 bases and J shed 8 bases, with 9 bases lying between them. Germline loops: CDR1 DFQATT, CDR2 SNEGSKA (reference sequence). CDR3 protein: CSARRSWGYTF. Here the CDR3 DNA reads TGCAGTGCTAGAAGGAGTTGGGGCTACACCTTC.

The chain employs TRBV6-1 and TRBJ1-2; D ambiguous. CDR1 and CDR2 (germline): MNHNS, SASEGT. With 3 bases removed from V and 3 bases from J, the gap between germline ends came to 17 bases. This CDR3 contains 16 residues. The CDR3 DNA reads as TGTGCCAGCAGTGATTTGGTCTGGGGAAGTGACTATGGCTACACCTTC. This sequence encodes CASSDLVWGSDYGYTF.

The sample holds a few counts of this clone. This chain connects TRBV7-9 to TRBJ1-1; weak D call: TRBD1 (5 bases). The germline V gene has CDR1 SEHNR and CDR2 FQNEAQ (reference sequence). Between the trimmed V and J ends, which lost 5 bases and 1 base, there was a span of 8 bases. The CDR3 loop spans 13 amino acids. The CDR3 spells CASSRQQNTEAFF. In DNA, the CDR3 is TGTGCCAGCAGCAGACAGCAGAACACTGAAGCTTTCTTT.

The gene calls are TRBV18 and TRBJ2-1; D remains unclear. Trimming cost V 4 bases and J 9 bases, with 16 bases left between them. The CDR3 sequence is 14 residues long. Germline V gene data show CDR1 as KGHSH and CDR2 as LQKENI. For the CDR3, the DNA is TGTGCCAGCTCACTTCTTTCCGGCCCCGGTGAGCAGTTCTTC. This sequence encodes CASSLLSGPGEQFF.